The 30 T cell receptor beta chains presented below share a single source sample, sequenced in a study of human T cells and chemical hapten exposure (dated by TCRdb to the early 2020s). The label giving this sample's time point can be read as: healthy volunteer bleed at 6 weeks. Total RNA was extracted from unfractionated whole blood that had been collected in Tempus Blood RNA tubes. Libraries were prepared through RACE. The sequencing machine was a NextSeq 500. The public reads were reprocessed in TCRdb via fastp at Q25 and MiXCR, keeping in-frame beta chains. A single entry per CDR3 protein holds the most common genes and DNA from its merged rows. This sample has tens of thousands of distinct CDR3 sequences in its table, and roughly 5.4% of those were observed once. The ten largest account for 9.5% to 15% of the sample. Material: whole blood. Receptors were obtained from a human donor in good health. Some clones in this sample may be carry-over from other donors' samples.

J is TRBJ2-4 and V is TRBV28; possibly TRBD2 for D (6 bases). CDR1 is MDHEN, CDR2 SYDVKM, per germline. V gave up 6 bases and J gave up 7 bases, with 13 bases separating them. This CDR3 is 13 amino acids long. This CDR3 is CASSPTSWNIQYF. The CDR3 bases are TGTGCCAGCAGCCCGACTAGTTGGAACATTCAGTACTTC.

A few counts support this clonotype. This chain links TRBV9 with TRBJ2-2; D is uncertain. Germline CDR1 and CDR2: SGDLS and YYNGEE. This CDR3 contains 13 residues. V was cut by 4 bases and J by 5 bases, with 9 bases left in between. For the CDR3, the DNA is TGTGCCAGCAGCACCACAACTACCGGGGAGCTGTTTTTT. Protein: CASSTTTTGELFF.

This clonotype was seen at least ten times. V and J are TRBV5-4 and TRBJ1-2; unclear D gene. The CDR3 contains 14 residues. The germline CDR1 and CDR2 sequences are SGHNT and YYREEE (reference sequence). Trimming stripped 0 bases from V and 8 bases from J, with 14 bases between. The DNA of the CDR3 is TGTGCCAGCAGCTTGGCGTCGATGAATAAAGGCTACACCTTC. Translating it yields CASSLASMNKGYTF.

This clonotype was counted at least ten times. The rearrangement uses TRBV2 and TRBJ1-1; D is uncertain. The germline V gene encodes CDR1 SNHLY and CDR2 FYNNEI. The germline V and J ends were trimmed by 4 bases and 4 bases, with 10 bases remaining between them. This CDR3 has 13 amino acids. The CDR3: CASSVVGGTEAFF. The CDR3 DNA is TGTGCCAGCAGTGTAGTCGGTGGCACTGAAGCTTTCTTT.

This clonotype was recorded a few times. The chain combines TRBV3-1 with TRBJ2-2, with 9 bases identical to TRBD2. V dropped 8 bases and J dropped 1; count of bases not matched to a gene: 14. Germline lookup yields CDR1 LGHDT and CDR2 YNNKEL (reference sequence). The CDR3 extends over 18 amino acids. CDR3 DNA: TGTGCCAGCGGCAGCCGGGCGGGGGGGTTCCTGAACACCGGGGAGCTGTTTTTT. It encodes CASGSRAGGFLNTGELFF. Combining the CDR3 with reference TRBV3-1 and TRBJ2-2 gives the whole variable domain DTAVSQTPKYLVTQMGNDKSIKCEQNLGHDTMYWYKQDSKKFLKIMFSYNNKELIINETVPNRFSPKSPDKAHLNLHINSLELGDSAVYFCASGSRAGGFLNTGELFFGEGSRLTVL.

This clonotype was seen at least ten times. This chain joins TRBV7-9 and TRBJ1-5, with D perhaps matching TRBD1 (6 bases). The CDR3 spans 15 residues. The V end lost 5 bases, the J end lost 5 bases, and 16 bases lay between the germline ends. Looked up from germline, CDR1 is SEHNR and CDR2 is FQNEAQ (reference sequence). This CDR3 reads CASSATGPGDQPQHF. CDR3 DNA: TGTGCCAGCAGCGCTACAGGGCCGGGCGATCAGCCCCAGCATTTT.

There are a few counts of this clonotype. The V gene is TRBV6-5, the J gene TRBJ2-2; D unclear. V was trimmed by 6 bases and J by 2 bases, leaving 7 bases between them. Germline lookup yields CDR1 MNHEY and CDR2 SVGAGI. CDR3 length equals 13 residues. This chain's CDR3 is CASRDLNTGELFF. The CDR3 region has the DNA TGTGCCAGCAGGGACCTAAACACCGGGGAGCTGTTTTTT.

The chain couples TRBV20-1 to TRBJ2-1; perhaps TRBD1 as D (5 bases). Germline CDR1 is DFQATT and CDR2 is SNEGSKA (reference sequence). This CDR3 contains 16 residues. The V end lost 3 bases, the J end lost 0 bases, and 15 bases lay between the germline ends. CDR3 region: CSARTLTESSYNEQFF. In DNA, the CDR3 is TGCAGTGCTAGGACGTTGACAGAAAGCTCCTACAATGAGCAGTTCTTC.

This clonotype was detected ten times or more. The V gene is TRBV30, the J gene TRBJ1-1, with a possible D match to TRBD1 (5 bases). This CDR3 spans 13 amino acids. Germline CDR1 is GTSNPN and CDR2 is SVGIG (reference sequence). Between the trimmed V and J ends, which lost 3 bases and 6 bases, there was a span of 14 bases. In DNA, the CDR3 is TGTGCCTGGAGCCCAGGGAGGTATTCTGAAGCTTTCTTT. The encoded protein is CAWSPGRYSEAFF.

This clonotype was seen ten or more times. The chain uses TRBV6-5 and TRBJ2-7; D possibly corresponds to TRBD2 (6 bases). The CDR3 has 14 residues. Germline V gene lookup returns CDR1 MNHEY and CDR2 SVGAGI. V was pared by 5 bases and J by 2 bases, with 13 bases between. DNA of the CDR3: TGTGCCAGCAGTCCGGGACTGGCTACCTACGAGCAGTACTTC. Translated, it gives CASSPGLATYEQYF.

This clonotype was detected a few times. Here the CDR3 reads CSAPLEGEAFF. The CDR3 coding sequence is TGCAGTGCTCCCCTCGAGGGTGAAGCTTTCTTT. V and J are TRBV20-1 and TRBJ1-1, with unresolved D. Germline loops: CDR1 DFQATT, CDR2 SNEGSKA (reference sequence). The CDR3 is 11 residues long. Trimming cost V 5 bases and J 7 bases, with 11 bases left between them.

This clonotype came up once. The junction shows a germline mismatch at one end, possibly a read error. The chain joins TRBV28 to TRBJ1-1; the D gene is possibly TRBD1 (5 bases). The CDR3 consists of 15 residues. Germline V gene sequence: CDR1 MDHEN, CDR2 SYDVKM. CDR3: CASSFKQGMNTKAFF. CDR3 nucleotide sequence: TGTGCCAGCAGTTTTAAGCAGGGCATGAACACTAAAGCTTTCTTT.

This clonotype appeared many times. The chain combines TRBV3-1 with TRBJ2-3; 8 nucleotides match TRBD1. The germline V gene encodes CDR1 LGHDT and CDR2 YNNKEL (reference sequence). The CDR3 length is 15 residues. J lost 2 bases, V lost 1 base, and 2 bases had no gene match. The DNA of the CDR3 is TGTGCCAGCAGCCAAGTCCAGGGGGCCACAGATACGCAGTATTTT. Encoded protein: CASSQVQGATDTQYF.

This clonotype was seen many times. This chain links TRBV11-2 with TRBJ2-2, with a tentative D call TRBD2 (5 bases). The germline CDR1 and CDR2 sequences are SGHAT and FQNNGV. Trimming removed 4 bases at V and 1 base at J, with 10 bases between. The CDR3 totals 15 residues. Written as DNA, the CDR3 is TGTGCCAGCAGCTGGACTGATCGGAACACCGGGGAGCTGTTTTTT. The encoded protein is CASSWTDRNTGELFF.

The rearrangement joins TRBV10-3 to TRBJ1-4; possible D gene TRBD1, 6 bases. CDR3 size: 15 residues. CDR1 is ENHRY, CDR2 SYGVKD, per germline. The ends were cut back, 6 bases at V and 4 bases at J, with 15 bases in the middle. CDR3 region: CAISDREGVNEKLFF. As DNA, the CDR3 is TGTGCCATCAGCGACCGGGAGGGGGTTAATGAAAAACTGTTTTTT.

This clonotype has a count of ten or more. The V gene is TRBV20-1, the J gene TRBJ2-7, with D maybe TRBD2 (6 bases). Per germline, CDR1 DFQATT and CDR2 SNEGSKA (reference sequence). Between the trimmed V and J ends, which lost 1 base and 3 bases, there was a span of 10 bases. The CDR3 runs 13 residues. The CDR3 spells CSARVGGNYEQYF. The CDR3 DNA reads TGCAGTGCTAGAGTGGGCGGGAACTACGAGCAGTACTTC.

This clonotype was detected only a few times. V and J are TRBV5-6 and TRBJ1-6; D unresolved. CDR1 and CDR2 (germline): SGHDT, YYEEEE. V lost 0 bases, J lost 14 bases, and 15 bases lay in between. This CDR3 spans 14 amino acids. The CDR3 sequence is CASSLADSLVTLHF. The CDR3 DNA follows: TGTGCCAGCAGCTTGGCCGATAGCTTGGTCACCCTCCACTTT.

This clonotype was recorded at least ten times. CDR3: CATQGGSNQPQHF. DNA for the CDR3: TGTGCCACCCAAGGGGGAAGCAATCAGCCCCAGCATTTT. The chain joins TRBV12-3 or TRBV12-4 to TRBJ1-5, with a weak D call TRBD1 (6 bases). CDR3 length: 13 amino acids. V lost 10 bases to trimming and J lost 1 base, with 11 bases between them.

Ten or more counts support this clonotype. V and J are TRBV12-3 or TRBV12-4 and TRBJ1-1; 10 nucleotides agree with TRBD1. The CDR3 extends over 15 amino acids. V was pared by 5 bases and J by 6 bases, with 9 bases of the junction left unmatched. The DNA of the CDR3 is TGTGCCAGCAGTCGACCGGGACAGGGGTTCCCTGAAGCTTTCTTT. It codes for CASSRPGQGFPEAFF.

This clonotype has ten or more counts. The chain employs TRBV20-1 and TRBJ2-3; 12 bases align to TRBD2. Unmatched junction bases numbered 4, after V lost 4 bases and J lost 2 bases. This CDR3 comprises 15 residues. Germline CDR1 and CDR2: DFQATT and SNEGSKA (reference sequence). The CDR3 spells CSATRTSGNTDTQYF. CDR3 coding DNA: TGCAGTGCTACAAGGACTAGCGGGAACACAGATACGCAGTATTTT.

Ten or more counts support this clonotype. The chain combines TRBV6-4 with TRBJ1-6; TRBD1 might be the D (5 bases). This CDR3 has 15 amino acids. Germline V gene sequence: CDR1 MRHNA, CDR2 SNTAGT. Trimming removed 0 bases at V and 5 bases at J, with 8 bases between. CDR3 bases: TGTGCCAGCAGTGACTCGCGCAGGGATAATTCACCCCTCCACTTT. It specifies CASSDSRRDNSPLHF.

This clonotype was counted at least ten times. CDR3 in amino acids: CASSAGLQFF. The CDR3 DNA sequence: TGTGCCAGCAGTGCAGGCTTGCAGTTCTTC. This sequence joins TRBV2 and TRBJ2-1; D is ambiguous. CDR1 SNHLY and CDR2 FYNNEI come from the germline V gene. CDR3 length: 10 residues. Trimming left V 4 bases short and J 12 bases short, with 7 bases between.

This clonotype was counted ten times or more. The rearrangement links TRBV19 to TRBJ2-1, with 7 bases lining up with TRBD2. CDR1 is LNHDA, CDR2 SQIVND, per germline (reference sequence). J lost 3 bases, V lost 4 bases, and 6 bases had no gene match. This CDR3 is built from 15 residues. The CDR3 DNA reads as TGTGCCAGTAGTAACGGACTAGGTTTCTACAATGAGCAGTTCTTC. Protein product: CASSNGLGFYNEQFF.

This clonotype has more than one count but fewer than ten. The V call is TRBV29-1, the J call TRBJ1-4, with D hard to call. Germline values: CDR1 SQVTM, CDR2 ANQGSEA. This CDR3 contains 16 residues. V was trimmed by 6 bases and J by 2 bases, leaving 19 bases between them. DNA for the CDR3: TGCAGCGTGGGAACCCCACTCGAAGGGACTAATGAAAAACTGTTTTTT. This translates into CSVGTPLEGTNEKLFF.

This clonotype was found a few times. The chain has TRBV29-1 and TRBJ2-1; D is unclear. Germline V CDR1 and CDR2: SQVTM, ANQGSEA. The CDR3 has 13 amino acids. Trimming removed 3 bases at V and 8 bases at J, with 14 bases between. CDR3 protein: CSVESQAGDEQFF. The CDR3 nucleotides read TGCAGCGTTGAGTCCCAGGCCGGCGATGAGCAGTTCTTC.

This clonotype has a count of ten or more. The CDR3 region is CASSSLLKREGGFF. The CDR3 region has the DNA TGCGCCAGCAGCTCCCTCTTAAAGCGGGAGGGCGGGTTCTTC. The rearrangement uses TRBV4-1 and TRBJ2-1; 10 bases map to TRBD2. CDR1 is MGHRA, CDR2 YSYEKL, per germline. The V gene end was trimmed by 5 bases and the J gene end by 15 bases; junction bases not matched to a gene: 13. The CDR3 runs to 14 residues.

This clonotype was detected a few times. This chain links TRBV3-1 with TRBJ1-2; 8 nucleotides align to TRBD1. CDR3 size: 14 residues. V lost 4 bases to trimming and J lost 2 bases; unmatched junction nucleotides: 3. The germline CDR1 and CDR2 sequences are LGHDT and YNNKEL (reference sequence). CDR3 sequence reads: CASSLGTGNYGYTF. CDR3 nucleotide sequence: TGTGCCAGCAGCCTAGGGACAGGCAACTATGGCTACACCTTC.

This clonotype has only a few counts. CDR3 region: CASSRGGDRSPLHF. The CDR3 DNA follows: TGTGCCAGCAGCCGGGGAGGGGACCGTTCACCCCTCCACTTT. V gene TRBV7-9 combines with J gene TRBJ1-6; a weak D match, TRBD1 (5 bases). V dropped 5 bases and J dropped 9 bases, with 14 bases sitting between them. Germline V gives CDR1 SEHNR, CDR2 FQNEAQ (reference sequence). The CDR3 loop spans 14 amino acids.

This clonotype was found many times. As DNA, the CDR3 is TGTGCCAGCAGTGGAAAGCGGGACCGGAGCTCCTACGAGCAGTACTTC. This translates into CASSGKRDRSSYEQYF. The chain recombines TRBV28 with TRBJ2-7, with 7 bases aligning to TRBD2. CDR3 length equals 16 residues. Losses at the gene ends were 5 bases for V and 0 bases for J; bases not matched to a gene: 10. Germline V gene lookup returns CDR1 MDHEN and CDR2 SYDVKM.

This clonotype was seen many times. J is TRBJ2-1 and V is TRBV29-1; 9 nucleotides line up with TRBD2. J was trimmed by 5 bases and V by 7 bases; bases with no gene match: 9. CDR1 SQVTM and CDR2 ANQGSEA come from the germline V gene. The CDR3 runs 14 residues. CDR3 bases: TGCAGCGCCCAATGGCGACTAGCGGACAATGAGCAGTTCTTC. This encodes CSAQWRLADNEQFF.